In this sample, the clone carrying this TCR beta chain turned up once. A much more abundant neighbour one base away suggests this may be a read error. Using unique molecular identifiers, the investigators prepared the TCRbeta library. TCRdb itself ran the PCR reads through MiXCR, one entry per CDR3 protein. This sample has hundreds of thousands of distinct CDR3 sequences; around 16% occur once, and the top ten carry 1.1%. These data belong to a study of T-cell reconstitution after alpha-beta-depleted transplantation in children. CDR3 length: 18 amino acids. From germline, CDR1 is SGHAT and CDR2 FQNNGV. Trimming at V came to 5 bases and at J to 8 bases, leaving 14 bases not matched to a gene.

Sequencing used PBMCs from the stem cell graft donor, obtained from the stem cell graft. The TCR sequence derives from a human donor who donated a stem cell graft to a child with acute myeloid leukemia. The J gene is TRBJ2-1, the V gene TRBV11-2, with 14 bases identical to TRBD2. The CDR3 loop is CASSRTGLAGGQADEQFF. The CDR3 DNA sequence: TGTGCCAGCAGCCGAACAGGACTAGCGGGGGGTCAGGCGGATGAGCAGTTCTTC. Complete variable domain (other parts from reference TRBV11-2 and TRBJ2-1): EAGVAQSPRYKIIEKRQSVAFWCNPISGHATLYWYQQILGQGPKLLIQFQNNGVVDDSQLPKDRFSAERLKGVDSTLKIQPAKLEDSAVYLCASSRTGLAGGQADEQFFGPGTRLTVL.